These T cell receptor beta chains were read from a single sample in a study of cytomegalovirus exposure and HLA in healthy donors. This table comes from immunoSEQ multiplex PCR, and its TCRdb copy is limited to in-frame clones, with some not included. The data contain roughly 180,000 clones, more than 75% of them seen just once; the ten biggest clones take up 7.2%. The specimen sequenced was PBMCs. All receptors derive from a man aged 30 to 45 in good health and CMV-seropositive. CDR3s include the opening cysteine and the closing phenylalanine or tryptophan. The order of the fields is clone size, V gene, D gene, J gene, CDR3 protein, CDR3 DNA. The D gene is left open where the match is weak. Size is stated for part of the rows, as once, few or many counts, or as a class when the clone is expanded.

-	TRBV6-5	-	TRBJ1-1	CASSYSGGRLNTEAFF	TGTGCCAGCAGTTATAGTGGAGGGAGGCTGAACACTGAAGCTTTCTTT
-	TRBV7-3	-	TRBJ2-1	CASSSRAGSRGHEQFF	TGTGCCAGCAGTTCACGGGCAGGGTCGAGGGGACATGAGCAGTTCTTC
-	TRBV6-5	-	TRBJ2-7	CASSDGGGYEQYF	TGTGCCAGCAGTGACGGTGGTGGCTACGAGCAGTACTTC
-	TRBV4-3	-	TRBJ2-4	CASSQDRGEGDIQYF	TGCGCCAGCAGCCAAGATAGAGGGGAGGGGGACATTCAGTACTTC
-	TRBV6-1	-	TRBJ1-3	CASSVGANSGNTIYF	TGTGCCAGCAGTGTGGGGGCGAACTCTGGAAACACCATATATTTT
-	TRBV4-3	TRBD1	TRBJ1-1	CASSQEDRPTEAFF	TGCGCCAGCAGCCAAGAGGACAGGCCCACTGAAGCTTTCTTT
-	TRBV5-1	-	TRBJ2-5	CASSPVGGPYETQYF	TGCGCCAGCAGCCCGGTGGGGGGGCCCTATGAGACCCAGTACTTC
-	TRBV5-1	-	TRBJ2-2	CASSLSTGNTGELFF	TGCGCCAGCAGCTTATCGACAGGGAACACCGGGGAGCTGTTTTTT
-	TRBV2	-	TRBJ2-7	CASSERTLEEQYF	TGTGCCAGCAGTGAGAGGACTCTGGAGGAGCAGTACTTC
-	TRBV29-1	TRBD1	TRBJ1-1	CSVATGGNTEAFF	TGCAGCGTCGCGACAGGGGGGAACACTGAAGCTTTCTTT
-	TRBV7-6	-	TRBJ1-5	CASSPLGGNQPQHF	TGTGCCAGCAGCCCCCTAGGCGGGAATCAGCCCCAGCATTTT
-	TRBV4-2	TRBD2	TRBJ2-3	CASSQDGGRGTDTQYF	TGTGCCAGCAGCCAAGACGGGGGGAGGGGCACAGATACGCAGTATTTT
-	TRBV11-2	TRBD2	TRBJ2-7	CASSSLSGSPYEQYF	TGTGCCAGCAGCTCCCTTAGCGGGAGCCCCTACGAGCAGTACTTC
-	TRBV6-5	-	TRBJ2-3	CASKGETDTQYF	TGTGCCAGCAAAGGGGAAACAGATACGCAGTATTTT
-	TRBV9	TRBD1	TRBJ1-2	CASSAWETGGRGYTF	TGTGCCAGCAGCGCGTGGGAAACAGGGGGTCGTGGCTACACCTTC
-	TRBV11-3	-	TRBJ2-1	CASSLEPSDNEQFF	TGTGCCAGCAGCTTAGAGCCCTCCGACAATGAGCAGTTCTTC
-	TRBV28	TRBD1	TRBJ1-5	CASSPRGRQYQPQHF	TGTGCCAGCAGTCCAAGGGGGCGTCAGTATCAGCCCCAGCATTTT
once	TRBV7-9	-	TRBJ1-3	CASSPLGGYSGNTIYF	TGTGCCAGCAGCCCTTTGGGGGGGTACTCTGGAAACACCATATATTTT
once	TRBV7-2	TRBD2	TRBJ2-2	CASSPERGLTGELFF	TGTGCCAGCAGCCCCGAGCGGGGTTTAACCGGGGAGCTGTTTTTT
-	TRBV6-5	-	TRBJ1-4	CASSYSRTERRKLFF	TGTGCCAGCAGTTACTCCCGGACAGAGAGGCGAAAACTGTTTTTT